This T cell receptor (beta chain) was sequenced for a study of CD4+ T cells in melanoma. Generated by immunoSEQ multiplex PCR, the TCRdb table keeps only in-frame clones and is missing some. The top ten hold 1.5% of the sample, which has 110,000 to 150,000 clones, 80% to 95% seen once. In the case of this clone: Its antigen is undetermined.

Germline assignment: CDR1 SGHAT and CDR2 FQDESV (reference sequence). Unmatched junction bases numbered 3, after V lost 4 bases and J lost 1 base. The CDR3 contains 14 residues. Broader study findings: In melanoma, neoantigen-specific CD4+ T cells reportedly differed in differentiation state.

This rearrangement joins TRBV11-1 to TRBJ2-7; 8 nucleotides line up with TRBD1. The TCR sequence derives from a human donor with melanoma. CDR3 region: CASSSDRASYEQYF. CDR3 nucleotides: TGTGCCAGCAGCTCGGACAGGGCGTCCTACGAGCAGTACTTC.